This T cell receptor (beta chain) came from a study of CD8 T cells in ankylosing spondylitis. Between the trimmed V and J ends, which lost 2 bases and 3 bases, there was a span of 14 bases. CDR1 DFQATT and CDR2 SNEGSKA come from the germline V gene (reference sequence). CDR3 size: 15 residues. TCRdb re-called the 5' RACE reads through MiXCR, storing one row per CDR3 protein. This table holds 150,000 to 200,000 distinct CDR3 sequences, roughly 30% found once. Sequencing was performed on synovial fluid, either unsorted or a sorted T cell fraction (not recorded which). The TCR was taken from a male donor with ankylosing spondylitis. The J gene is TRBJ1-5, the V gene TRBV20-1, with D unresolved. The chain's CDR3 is CSARRASGDNQPQHF. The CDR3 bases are TGCAGTGCTAGACGAGCGTCTGGGGACAATCAGCCCCAGCATTTT.